These T cell receptor beta chains were read from a single sample in a study of radiotherapy plus CTLA-4 blockade in lung cancer. Clones were read by immunoSEQ multiplex PCR, and TCRdb kept only the in-frame ones, dropping some. Of around 70,000 clones listed, approximately 79% are singletons. The sequencing used peripheral blood, collected from a patient treated with radiotherapy plus ipilimumab. These receptors all come from a human donor with non-small cell lung cancer whose response to radiotherapy plus ipilimumab could not be evaluated. Some clones in this sample may be carry-over from other donors' samples. Each CDR3 is given with its conserved first and last residue. Size values are once, few and many counts, or a class for expanded clones, and some rows have none.

v_gene	abundance	j_gene	CDR3aa
TRBV28	few	TRBJ1-2	CASSFPTGMGYGYTF
TRBV5-1	-	TRBJ1-6	CASSLGGSSYNSPLHF
TRBV6-5	-	TRBJ1-1	CASSYRGDRGGAFF
TRBV9	-	TRBJ1-2	CASSLMTRGYNGYTF
TRBV5-1	few	TRBJ2-1	CASSILPGGAVNEQFF
TRBV28	once	TRBJ1-5	CASAFQGAQPQHF
TRBV6-5	-	TRBJ2-5	CASSYGLREGETQYF
TRBV7-9	-	TRBJ1-1	CASSPWDRGSTEAFF
TRBV9	-	TRBJ1-2	CASSVDTGDYGYTF
TRBV27	-	TRBJ1-1	CASSLFTGNTEAFF
TRBV5-4	-	TRBJ1-4	CASSLGGQGNEKLFF
TRBV6-5	-	TRBJ1-5	CASSYGGPNQPQHF
TRBV7-8	-	TRBJ2-1	CASSRLASSYNEQFF
TRBV2	-	TRBJ2-3	CASSSLATRADTQYF
TRBV18	-	TRBJ1-5	CASSRDRGNQPQHF
TRBV28	-	TRBJ1-1	CASSLWAGEMAEAFF
TRBV5-4	-	TRBJ2-5	CASSFQGGLQETQYF
TRBV30	-	TRBJ2-5	CAWSHTAQGETQYF
TRBV5-1	-	TRBJ2-1	CASSWGTGGAPAFGEQFF
TRBV6-5	-	TRBJ1-1	CASHGRGQGETEAFF